This TCR beta chain was identified during a study of neurological immune-mediated disorders. CDR1 is MDHEN and CDR2 is SYDVKM in the germline V gene. The J segment lost 2 bases and the V segment lost 3 bases, leaving 6 bases of the junction unmatched. The CDR3 totals 15 residues. The making of cDNA relied on 5'RACE with 10-nucleotide random UMIs. Every sequencing run generated over 180 million TCR-beta sequences from 15-18 subjects. TCRdb processed the 5' RACE reads anew with MiXCR; each CDR3 protein has one entry. Counted here are 25,000 to 30,000 distinct CDR3 sequences, around 6.3% occurring once; the ten biggest clones make up roughly 8.5%. This clonotype came up many times.

The sample comprised PBMCs. The sequence came from a woman aged 50 to 60 in good health. The chain combines TRBV28 with TRBJ2-7; 8 nucleotides agree with TRBD1. CDR3 protein: CASSFWGTGPYEQYF. CDR3 sequence (DNA): TGTGCCAGCAGTTTTTGGGGGACAGGTCCCTACGAGCAGTACTTC.